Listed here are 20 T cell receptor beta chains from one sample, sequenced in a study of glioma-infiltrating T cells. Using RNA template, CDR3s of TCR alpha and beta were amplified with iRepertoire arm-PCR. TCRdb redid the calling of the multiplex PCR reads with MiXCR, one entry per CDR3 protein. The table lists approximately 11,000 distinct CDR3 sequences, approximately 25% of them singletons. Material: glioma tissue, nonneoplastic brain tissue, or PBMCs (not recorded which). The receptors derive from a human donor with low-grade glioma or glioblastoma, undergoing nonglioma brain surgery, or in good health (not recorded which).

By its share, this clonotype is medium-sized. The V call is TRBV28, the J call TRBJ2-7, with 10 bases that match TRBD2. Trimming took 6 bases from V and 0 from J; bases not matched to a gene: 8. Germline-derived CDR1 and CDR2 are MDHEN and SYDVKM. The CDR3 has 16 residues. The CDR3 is CASSGLAEPLSYEQYF. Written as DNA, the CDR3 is TGTGCCAGCAGCGGACTAGCGGAGCCCCTCTCCTACGAGCAGTACTTC.

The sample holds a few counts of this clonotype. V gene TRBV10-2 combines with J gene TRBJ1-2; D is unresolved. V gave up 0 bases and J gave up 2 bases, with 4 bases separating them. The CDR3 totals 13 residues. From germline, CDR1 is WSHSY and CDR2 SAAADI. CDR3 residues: CASSESGNYGYTF. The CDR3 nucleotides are TGCGCCAGCAGTGAGTCGGGGAACTATGGCTACACCTTC.

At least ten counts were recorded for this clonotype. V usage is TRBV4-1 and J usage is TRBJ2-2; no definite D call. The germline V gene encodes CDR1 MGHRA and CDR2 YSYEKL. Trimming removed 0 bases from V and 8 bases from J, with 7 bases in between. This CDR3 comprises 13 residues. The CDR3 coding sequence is TGCGCCAGCAGCCAAGATTTAGCTGGGGAGCTGTTTTTT. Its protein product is CASSQDLAGELFF.

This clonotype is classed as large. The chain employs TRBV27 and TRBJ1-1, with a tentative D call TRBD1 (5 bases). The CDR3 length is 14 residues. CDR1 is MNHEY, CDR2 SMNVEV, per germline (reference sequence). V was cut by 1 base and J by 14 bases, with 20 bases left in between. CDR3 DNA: TGTGCCAGCAGTTTATGGGACCGGGACTCTCCTCCCTTCTTT. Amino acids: CASSLWDRDSPPFF.

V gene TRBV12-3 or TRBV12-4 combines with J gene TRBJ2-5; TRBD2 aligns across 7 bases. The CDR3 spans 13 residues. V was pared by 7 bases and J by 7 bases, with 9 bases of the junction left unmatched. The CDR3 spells CASTLGGSGTQYF. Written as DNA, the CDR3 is TGTGCCAGCACCCTGGGGGGGTCCGGGACCCAGTACTTC.

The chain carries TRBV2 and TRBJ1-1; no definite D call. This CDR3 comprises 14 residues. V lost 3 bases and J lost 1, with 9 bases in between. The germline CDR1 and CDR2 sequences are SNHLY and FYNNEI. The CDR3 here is CASSDVNRNTEAFF. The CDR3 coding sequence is TGTGCCAGCAGTGACGTAAACAGGAACACTGAAGCTTTCTTT. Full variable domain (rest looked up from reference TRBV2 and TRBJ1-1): EPEVTQTPSHQVTQMGQEVILRCVPISNHLYFYWYRQILGQKVEFLVSFYNNEISEKSEIFDDQFSVERPDGSNFTLKIRSTKLEDSAMYFCASSDVNRNTEAFFGQGTRLTVV.

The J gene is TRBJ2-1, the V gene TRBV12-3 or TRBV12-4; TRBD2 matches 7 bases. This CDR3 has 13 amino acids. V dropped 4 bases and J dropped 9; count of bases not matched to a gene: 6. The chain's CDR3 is CASSYGPGGEQFF. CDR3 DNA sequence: TGTGCCAGCAGTTACGGCCCGGGAGGTGAGCAGTTCTTC.

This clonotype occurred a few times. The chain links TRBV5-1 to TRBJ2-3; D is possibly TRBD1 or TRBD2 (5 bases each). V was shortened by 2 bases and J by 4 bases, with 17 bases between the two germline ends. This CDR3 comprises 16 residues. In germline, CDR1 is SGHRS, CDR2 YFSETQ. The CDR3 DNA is TGCGCCAGCAGCTTCCGGGACCCAGGGCTCGCAGATACGCAGTATTTT. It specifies CASSFRDPGLADTQYF.

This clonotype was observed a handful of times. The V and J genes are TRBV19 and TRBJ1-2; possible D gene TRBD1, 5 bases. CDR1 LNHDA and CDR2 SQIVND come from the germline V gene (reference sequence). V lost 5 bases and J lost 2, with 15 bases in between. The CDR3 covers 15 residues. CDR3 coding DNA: TGTGCCAGTAGTTCCCGCAGGGAGAAAAACTATGGCTACACCTTC. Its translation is CASSSRREKNYGYTF.

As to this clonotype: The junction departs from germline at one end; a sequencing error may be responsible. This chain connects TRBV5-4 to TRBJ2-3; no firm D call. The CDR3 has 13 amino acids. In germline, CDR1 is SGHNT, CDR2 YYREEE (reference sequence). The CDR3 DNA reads TGTGCCAGAAGCTTTGAGTTAACAGATACGCAGTATTTT. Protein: CARSFELTDTQYF.

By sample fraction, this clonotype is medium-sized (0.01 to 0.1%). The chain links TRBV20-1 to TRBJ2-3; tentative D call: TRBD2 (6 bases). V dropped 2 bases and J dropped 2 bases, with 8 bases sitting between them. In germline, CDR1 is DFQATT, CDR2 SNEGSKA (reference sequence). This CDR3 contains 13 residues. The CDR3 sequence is CSARPSDTDTQYF. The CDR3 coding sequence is TGCAGTGCTAGACCTAGCGACACAGATACGCAGTATTTT.

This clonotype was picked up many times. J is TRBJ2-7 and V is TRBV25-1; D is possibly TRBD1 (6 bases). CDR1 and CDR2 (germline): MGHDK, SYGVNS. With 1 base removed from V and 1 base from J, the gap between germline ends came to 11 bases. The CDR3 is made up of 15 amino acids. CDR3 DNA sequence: TGTGCCAGCAGTGAATCAGGGGAGAGATCCTACGAGCAGTACTTC. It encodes CASSESGERSYEQYF.

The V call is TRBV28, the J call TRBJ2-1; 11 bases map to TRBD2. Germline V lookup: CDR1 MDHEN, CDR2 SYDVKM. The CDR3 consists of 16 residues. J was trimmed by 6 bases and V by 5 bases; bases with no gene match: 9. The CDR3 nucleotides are TGTGCCAGCAGTGACCTTAGCGGGGGGGAATTCAATGAGCAGTTCTTC. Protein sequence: CASSDLSGGEFNEQFF.

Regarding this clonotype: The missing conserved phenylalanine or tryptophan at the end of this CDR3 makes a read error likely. CDR3 protein: CASSLPRQGQFL. The CDR3, as DNA: TGTGCCAGCAGCCTCCCGCGGCAAGGGCAGTTCCTC. The chain has TRBV28 and TRBJ2-1, with D hard to call. The CDR3 extends over 12 amino acids. Germline V gives CDR1 MDHEN, CDR2 SYDVKM. Trimming took 6 bases from V and 12 from J, leaving 15 bases between them.

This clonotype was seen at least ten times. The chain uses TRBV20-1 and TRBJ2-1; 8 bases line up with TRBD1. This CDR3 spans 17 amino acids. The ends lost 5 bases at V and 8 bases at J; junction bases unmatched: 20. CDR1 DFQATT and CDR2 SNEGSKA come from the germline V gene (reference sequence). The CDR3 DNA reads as TGCAGTGCTCTGCCGCGGACAGGGAGGTTTGGTAGCGATGAGCAGTTCTTC. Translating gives CSALPRTGRFGSDEQFF.

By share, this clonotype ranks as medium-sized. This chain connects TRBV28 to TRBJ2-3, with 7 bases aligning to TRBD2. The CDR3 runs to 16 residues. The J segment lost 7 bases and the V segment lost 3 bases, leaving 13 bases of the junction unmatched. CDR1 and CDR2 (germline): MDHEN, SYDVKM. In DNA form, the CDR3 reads TGTGCCAGCAGTTTTTTGCGGGAGAGGGTCCGCAATACGCAGTATTTT. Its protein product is CASSFLRERVRNTQYF.

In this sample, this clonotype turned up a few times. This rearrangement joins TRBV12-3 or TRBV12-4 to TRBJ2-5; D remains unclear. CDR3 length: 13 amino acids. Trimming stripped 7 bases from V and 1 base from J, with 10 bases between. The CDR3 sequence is CASTQDPQETQYF. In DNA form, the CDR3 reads TGTGCCAGCACCCAAGACCCCCAAGAGACCCAGTACTTC.

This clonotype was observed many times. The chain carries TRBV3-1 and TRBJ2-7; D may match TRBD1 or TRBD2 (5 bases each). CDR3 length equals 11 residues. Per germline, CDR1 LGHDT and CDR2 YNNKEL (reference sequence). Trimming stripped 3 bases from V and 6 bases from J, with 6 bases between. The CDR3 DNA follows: TGTGCCAGCAGCCAGGGGGTCGAGCAGTACTTC. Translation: CASSQGVEQYF.

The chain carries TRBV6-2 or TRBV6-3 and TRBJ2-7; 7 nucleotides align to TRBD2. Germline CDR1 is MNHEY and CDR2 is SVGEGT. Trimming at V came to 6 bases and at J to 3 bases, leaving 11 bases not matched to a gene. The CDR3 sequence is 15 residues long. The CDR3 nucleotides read TGTGCCAGCAGCCCGGGACTAAGGGGAGTCTACGAGCAGTACTTC. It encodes CASSPGLRGVYEQYF.

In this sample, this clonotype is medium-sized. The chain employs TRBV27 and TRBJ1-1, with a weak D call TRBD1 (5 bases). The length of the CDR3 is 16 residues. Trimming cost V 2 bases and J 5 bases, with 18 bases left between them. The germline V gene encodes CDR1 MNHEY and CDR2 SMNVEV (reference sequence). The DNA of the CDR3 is TGTGCCAGCAGTTTACTAAGGGGAATAGATAGGACTGAAGCTTTCTTT. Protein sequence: CASSLLRGIDRTEAFF.